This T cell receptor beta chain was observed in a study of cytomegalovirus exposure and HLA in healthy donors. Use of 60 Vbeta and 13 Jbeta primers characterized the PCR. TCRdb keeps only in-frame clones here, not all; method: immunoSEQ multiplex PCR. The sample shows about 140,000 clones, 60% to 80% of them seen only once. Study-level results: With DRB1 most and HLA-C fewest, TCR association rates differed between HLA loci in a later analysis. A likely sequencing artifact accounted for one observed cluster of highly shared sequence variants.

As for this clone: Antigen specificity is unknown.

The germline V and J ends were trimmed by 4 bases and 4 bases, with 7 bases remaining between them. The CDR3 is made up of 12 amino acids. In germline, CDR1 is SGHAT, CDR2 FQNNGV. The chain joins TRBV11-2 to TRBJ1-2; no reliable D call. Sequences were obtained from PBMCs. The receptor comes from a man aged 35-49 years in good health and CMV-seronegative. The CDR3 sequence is CASSSHSYGYTF. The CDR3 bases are TGTGCCAGCAGCTCACACAGCTATGGCTACACCTTC.